This T cell receptor (beta chain) was identified during a study of response to subunit inactivated influenza vaccine (dated by TCRdb to the late 2010s). In the study overall: The study used deep quantitative T cell receptor repertoire profiling to track responses to a trivalent subunit inactivated influenza vaccine. What the study reported, not specific to this receptor: According to the authors, only a limited number of new T cells may be recruited by each seasonal influenza vaccination.

To note about this clonotype: Its antigen has not been determined. Base qualities are not provided; no much larger clone lies one nucleotide away.

V is pared back by 6 bases and J by 4 bases, with 18 bases lying between the germline termini. Sequences SEHNR (CDR1) and FQNEAQ (CDR2) are obtained from the germline V gene (reference sequence). The CDR3 holds 15 amino acids from the cysteine to the phenylalanine. The DNA shown is the 45-base CDR3, in frame from base 1. Preparation of the library involved RT-PCR. Sequencing used an Illumina HiSeq 2500. The public sequencing data were trimmed at Q25 with fastp and processed into clonotypes with MiXCR by TCRdb, which kept only in-frame beta chains. Rows matching on CDR3 protein sequence are summarized as one entry with the most common DNA and genes. The sample has hundreds of thousands of distinct CDR3 sequences on record, over 9.5% of them singletons. Of the sample, roughly 10% falls within the top ten clones.

The V and J genes are TRBV7-9 and TRBJ1-1; D gene: possibly TRBD1, on 5 matching bases. This clonotype was obtained from a middle-aged man who received an inactivated influenza vaccine. Donor details come from another sample of the same person, matched by shared clones. The material sequenced was PBMCs from blood, taken on the day of vaccination. CDR3 reads: CASSRAVGVGTEAFF. The DNA reads TGTGCCAGCAGTCGAGCAGTGGGGGTAGGCACTGAAGCTTTCTTT.